This entry is about one TCR beta chain. Its antigen is not known. This record comes from a study of OX40 agonist ivuxolimab in advanced cancers. Looking at the study overall: Prior anti-PD-1, anti-PD-L1 or anti-CTLA-4 therapy was allowed; around 43% had some. Overall study findings and caveats: There were also nonresponders showing low normalized T-cell clonal expansion. The average count of expanded clones was higher among CD8+ T cells than among CD4+.

Method: immunoSEQ multiplex PCR; TCRdb's copy keeps in-frame clones and lacks some. Of more than 20,000 clones in the sample, around 80% were seen once. Germline CDR1 and CDR2: LNHDA and SQIVND (reference sequence). V was pared by 0 bases and J by 4 bases, with 13 bases between. This CDR3 is 16 amino acids long. The receptor's source is an adult with an advanced solid tumor such as melanoma, head and neck, liver or kidney cancer. The J gene is TRBJ1-5, the V gene TRBV19; D not resolved. The material sequenced was CD4+ or CD8+ T cells sorted from blood, taken in a trial of the OX40 agonist ivuxolimab. The CDR3 DNA follows: TGTGCCAGTAGTATAGATCCGGGTTTCCCAAATCAGCCCCAGCATTTT. Translation gives CASSIDPGFPNQPQHF.